Following are 7 T cell receptor beta chains from one sample sequenced in a study of spatial heterogeneity in lung cancer. Indicated time point: sample taken at primary tumor resection. No antigen is known for these receptors. General observations from the study: Expanded intratumoral alpha and beta TCR counts tracked tumor mutation counts.

TCRdb independently ran MiXCR on the 5' RACE reads; one entry per CDR3 protein. The sample shows roughly 16,000 distinct CDR3 sequences, around 6.2% of them seen only once. The starting material was lung tumor tissue, obtained at surgery. Receptors were obtained from a male donor with early-stage non-small cell lung cancer.

This clonotype was detected many times. This beta chain is a stray read from a library made for alpha chains; its abundance is not meaningful. V usage is TRBV19 and J usage is TRBJ1-5; D remains ambiguous. The CDR3 runs 17 residues. Germline V gene data show CDR1 as LNHDA and CDR2 as SQIVND (reference sequence). V was shortened by 0 bases and J by 0 bases, with 12 bases between the two germline ends. The CDR3 DNA is TGTGCCAGTAGTATAGATCGACTGGGGTTTAGCAATCAGCCCCAGCATTTT. Its protein product is CASSIDRLGFSNQPQHF. The full variable domain, rest sourced from reference TRBV19 and TRBJ1-5, is DGGITQSPKYLFRKEGQNVTLSCEQNLNHDAMYWYRQDPGQGLRLIYYSQIVNDFQKGDIAEGYSVSREKKESFPLTVTSAQKNPTAFYLCASSIDRLGFSNQPQHFGDGTRLSIL.

This clonotype was found many times. Because the library targeted alpha chains, this beta chain is an off-target read whose size means little. The chain couples TRBV20-1 to TRBJ2-3; possible D gene TRBD2, 6 bases. The CDR3 extends over 15 amino acids. Germline V gene lookup returns CDR1 DFQATT and CDR2 SNEGSKA (reference sequence). V dropped 1 base and J dropped 5 bases, with 16 bases sitting between them. Here the CDR3 DNA reads TGCAGTGCTAGAGTTTTCGGGGGTTTAAGAGATACGCAGTATTTT. Its protein product is CSARVFGGLRDTQYF.

This clonotype has ten or more counts. This beta chain is an off-target read within a library intended for alpha chains, so its frequency means little. The V call is TRBV4-3, the J call TRBJ1-5; tentatively, D is TRBD1 (5 bases). Trimming removed 1 base at V and 4 bases at J, with 8 bases between. This CDR3 has 14 amino acids. CDR1 is LGHNA, CDR2 YSLEER, per germline. CDR3 in amino acids: CASSQAGGNQPQHF. The CDR3 nucleotides read TGCGCCAGCAGCCAAGCTGGGGGTAATCAGCCCCAGCATTTT.

This clonotype was seen repeatedly, ten times or more. This beta chain is off target for a library built for alpha chains, so its abundance means little. DNA of the CDR3: TGTGCCAGCAGCCCTGGCCCGCTAGCCGGTGAGACCCAGTACTTC. As protein: CASSPGPLAGETQYF. This chain joins TRBV2 and TRBJ2-5; a weak D match, TRBD2 (5 bases). The ends were cut back, 6 bases at V and 5 bases at J, with 19 bases in the middle. The CDR3 sequence is 15 residues long. Germline V gene data show CDR1 as SNHLY and CDR2 as FYNNEI.

This clonotype was recorded many times. Within a library made for alpha chains, this beta chain is off target, and its count is uninformative. The chain links TRBV20-1 to TRBJ1-5, with a possible D match to TRBD1 (5 bases). The CDR3 is made up of 14 amino acids. Trimming left V 6 bases short and J 3 bases short, with 15 bases between. The germline CDR1 and CDR2 sequences are DFQATT and SNEGSKA (reference sequence). CDR3 DNA: TGCAGTGCCCAGAGAGGACACGACAATCAGCCCCAGCATTTT. It translates to CSAQRGHDNQPQHF.

Turning to this clonotype: A library made for alpha chains picked up this beta chain off target, so its size means little. J is TRBJ2-6 and V is TRBV18; D is ambiguous. This CDR3 region has 16 residues. Trimming shortened V by 3 bases and J by 0 bases, and 9 bases separated the two germline ends. The germline V gene encodes CDR1 KGHSH and CDR2 LQKENI. CDR3 nucleotides: TGTGCCAGCTCACCGACGCTTGGCTCTGGGGCCAACGTCCTGACTTTC. As protein: CASSPTLGSGANVLTF.

This clonotype has ten or more counts. The size of this beta chain means little, since it is a stray read in a library made for alpha chains. This chain connects TRBV7-2 to TRBJ2-2, with 8 bases aligning to TRBD2. This CDR3 is built from 15 residues. The germline V gene has CDR1 SGHTA and CDR2 FQGNSA. The junction had 7 bases not matched to a gene; V was cut back by 5 bases and J by 5 bases. As DNA, the CDR3 is TGTGCCAGCAGCCGTAGCGGGGCGGGGACCGGGGAGCTGTTTTTT. Protein sequence: CASSRSGAGTGELFF.